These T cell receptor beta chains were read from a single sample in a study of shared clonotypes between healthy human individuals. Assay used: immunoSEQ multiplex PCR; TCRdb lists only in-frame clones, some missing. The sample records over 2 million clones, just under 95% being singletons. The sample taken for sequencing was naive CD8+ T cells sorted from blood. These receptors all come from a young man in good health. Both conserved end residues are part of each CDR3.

CDR3 protein: CASSDDYNEQFF
V gene: TRBV11-2
J gene: TRBJ2-1

CDR3 protein: CASSQDQGYEQYF
V gene: TRBV4-1
J gene: TRBJ2-7

CDR3 protein: CATAGDNEQFF
V gene: TRBV6-1
J gene: TRBJ2-1

CDR3 protein: CASRVTPNYEQYF
V gene: TRBV5-1
J gene: TRBJ2-7

CDR3 protein: CASSLVGAGRKEQYF
V gene: TRBV7-9
J gene: TRBJ2-7

CDR3 protein: CASSLVVQGGTEAFF
V gene: TRBV5-1
J gene: TRBJ1-1

CDR3 protein: CASSQDESPGLGPGELFF
V gene: TRBV4-2
J gene: TRBJ2-2

CDR3 protein: CASSSGLEQYF
V gene: TRBV7-9
J gene: TRBJ2-7

CDR3 protein: CSVEDDSYEQYF
V gene: TRBV29-1
J gene: TRBJ2-7

CDR3 protein: CASSLGHAGEYTDTQYF
V gene: TRBV7-9
J gene: TRBJ2-3

CDR3 protein: CASSPSGTGSSSAYNEQFF
V gene: TRBV18
J gene: TRBJ2-1

CDR3 protein: CASSLWGGYEQFF
V gene: TRBV5-6
J gene: TRBJ2-1

CDR3 protein: CASSRTSVGTGGLNEQFF
V gene: TRBV9
J gene: TRBJ2-1

CDR3 protein: CASSPGGGGPGNTIYF
V gene: TRBV7-6
J gene: TRBJ1-3

CDR3 protein: CASSEGTGSYEQYF
V gene: TRBV2
J gene: TRBJ2-7

CDR3 protein: CASSLVTSGATDTQYF
V gene: TRBV11-2
J gene: TRBJ2-3

CDR3 protein: CASSYAGPPYEQYF
V gene: TRBV6-5
J gene: TRBJ2-7

CDR3 protein: CASSSRGQGASGNTIYF
V gene: TRBV19
J gene: TRBJ1-3

CDR3 protein: CASSLDSSYEQYF
V gene: TRBV27
J gene: TRBJ2-7

CDR3 protein: CASSSLGGRGYEQYF
V gene: TRBV5-6
J gene: TRBJ2-7

CDR3 protein: CASSLSYAGNTIYF
V gene: TRBV7-9
J gene: TRBJ1-3

CDR3 protein: CARSYRTSTSADRETQYF
V gene: TRBV5-3
J gene: TRBJ2-5

CDR3 protein: CAWSGASGRALGETQYF
V gene: TRBV30
J gene: TRBJ2-5